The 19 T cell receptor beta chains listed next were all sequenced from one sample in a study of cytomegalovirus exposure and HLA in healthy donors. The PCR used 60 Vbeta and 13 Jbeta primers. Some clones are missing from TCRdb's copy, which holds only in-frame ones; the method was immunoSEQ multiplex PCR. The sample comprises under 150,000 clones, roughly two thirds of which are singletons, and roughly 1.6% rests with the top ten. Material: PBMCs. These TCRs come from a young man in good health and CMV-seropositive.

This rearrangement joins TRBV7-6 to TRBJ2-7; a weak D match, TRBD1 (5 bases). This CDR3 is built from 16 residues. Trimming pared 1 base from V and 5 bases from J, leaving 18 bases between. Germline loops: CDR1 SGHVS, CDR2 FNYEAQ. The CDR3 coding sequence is TGTGCCAGCAGCTTAGAGGTGGGGCCCAGAATTGACGAGCAGTACTTC. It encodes CASSLEVGPRIDEQYF.

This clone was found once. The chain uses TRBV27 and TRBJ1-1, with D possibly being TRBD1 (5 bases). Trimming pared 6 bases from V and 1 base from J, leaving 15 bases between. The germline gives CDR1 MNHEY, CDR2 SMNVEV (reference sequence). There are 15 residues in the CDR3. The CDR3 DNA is TGTGCCAGCAGCCTAGTGGGGACTGGGAACACTGAAGCTTTCTTT. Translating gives CASSLVGTGNTEAFF.

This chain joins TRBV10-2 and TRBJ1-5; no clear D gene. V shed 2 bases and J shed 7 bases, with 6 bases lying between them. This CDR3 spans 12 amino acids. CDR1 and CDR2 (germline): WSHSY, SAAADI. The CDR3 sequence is CASSEQEQPQHF. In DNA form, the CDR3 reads TGCGCCAGCAGTGAGCAGGAACAGCCCCAGCATTTT.

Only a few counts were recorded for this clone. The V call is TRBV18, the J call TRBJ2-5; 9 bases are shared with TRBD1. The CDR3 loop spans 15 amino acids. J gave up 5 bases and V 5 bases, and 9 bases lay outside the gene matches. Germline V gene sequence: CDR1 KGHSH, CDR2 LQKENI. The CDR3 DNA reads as TGTGCCAGCTCAACGACAGGTGGACAGGGGGAGACCCAGTACTTC. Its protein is CASSTTGGQGETQYF.

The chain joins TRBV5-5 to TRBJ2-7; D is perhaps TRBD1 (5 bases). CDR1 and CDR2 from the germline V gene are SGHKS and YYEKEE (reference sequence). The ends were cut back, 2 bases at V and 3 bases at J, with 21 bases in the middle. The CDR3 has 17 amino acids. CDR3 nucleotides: TGTGCCAGCAGCTTCATACAGGACAACCTCGAATTCTACGAGCAGTACTTC. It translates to CASSFIQDNLEFYEQYF.

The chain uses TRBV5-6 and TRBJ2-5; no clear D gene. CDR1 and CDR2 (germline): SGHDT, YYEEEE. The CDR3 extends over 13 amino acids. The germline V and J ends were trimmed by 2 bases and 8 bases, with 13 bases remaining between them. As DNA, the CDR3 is TGTGCCAGCAGCTTATTGGGCAGTAACACCCAGTACTTC. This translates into CASSLLGSNTQYF. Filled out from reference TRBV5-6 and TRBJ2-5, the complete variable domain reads DAGVTQSPTHLIKTRGQQVTLRCSPKSGHDTVSWYQQALGQGPQFIFQYYEEEERQRGNFPDRFSGHQFPNYSSELNVNALLLGDSALYLCASSLLGSNTQYFGPGTRLLVL.

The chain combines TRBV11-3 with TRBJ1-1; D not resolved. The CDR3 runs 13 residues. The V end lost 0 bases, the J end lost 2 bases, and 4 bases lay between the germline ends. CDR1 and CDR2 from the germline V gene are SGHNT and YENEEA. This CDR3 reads CASSLELNTEAFF. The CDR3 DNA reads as TGTGCCAGCAGCTTAGAACTCAACACTGAAGCTTTCTTT.

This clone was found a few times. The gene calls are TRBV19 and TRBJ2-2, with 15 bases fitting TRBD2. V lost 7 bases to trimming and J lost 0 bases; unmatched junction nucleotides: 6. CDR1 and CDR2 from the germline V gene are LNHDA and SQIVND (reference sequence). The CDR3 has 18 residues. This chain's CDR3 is CASTGLAGGTSNTGELFF. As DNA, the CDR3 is TGTGCCAGTACTGGACTAGCGGGAGGGACATCGAACACCGGGGAGCTGTTTTTT.

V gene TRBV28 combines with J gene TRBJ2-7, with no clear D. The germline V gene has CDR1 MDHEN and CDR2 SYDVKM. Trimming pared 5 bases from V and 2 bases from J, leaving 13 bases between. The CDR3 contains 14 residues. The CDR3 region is CASSPPVPPYEQYF. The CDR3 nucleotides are TGTGCCAGCAGTCCTCCAGTTCCGCCCTACGAGCAGTACTTC.

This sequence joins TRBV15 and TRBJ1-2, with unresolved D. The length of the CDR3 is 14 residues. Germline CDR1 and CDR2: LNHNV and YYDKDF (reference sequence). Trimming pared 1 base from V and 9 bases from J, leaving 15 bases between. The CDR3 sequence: CATSRALTGLSYTF. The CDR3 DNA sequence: TGTGCCACCAGCAGAGCCCTGACTGGCTTGAGCTACACCTTC.

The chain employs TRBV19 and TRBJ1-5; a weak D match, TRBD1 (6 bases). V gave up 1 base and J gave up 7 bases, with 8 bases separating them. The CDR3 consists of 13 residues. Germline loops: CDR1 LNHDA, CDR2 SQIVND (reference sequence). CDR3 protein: CASSIAGVQPQHF. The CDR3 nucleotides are TGTGCCAGTAGTATAGCAGGGGTACAGCCCCAGCATTTT.

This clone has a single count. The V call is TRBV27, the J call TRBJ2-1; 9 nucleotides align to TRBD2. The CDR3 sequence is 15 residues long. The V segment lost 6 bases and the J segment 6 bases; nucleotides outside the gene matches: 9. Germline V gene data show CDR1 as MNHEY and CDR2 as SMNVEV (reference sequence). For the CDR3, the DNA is TGTGCCAGCAGCCCCAGAGCGGGAGGACTCAATGAGCAGTTCTTC. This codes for CASSPRAGGLNEQFF.

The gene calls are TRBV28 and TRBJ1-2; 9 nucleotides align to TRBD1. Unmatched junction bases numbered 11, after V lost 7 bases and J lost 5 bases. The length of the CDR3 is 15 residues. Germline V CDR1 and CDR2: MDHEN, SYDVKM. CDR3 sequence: CASTQGGDREYGYTF. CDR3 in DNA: TGTGCCAGCACTCAAGGGGGGGACAGGGAATATGGCTACACCTTC.

The CDR3: CASSPGVGWAKNIQYF. The DNA of the CDR3 is TGTGCCAGCAGCCCGGGGGTTGGCTGGGCCAAAAACATTCAGTACTTC. The chain joins TRBV28 to TRBJ2-4, with D tentatively TRBD2 (6 bases). Germline CDR1 reads MDHEN; CDR2 reads SYDVKM. The CDR3 contains 16 residues. The ends were cut back, 6 bases at V and 1 base at J, with 16 bases in the middle.

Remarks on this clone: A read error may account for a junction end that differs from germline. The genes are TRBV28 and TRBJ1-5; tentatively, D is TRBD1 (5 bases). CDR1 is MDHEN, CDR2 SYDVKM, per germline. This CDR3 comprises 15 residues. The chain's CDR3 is CVSSLPGKGHQPQHF. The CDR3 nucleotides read TGTGTCAGCAGTTTACCAGGGAAGGGGCATCAGCCCCAGCATTTT.

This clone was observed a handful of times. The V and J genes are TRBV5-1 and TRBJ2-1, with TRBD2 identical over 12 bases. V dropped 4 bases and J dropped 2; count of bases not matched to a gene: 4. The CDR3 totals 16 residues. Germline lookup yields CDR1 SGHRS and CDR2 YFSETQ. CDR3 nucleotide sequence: TGCGCCAGCAGCCGGGGACTAGCGGGTACCTACAATGAGCAGTTCTTC. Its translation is CASSRGLAGTYNEQFF.

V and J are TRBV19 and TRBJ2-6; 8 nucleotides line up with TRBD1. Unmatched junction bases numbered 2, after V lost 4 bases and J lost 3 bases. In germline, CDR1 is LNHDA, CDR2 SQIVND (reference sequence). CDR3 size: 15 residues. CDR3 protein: CASSTGGGGANVLTF. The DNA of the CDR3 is TGTGCCAGTAGTACAGGGGGCGGTGGGGCCAACGTCCTGACTTTC.

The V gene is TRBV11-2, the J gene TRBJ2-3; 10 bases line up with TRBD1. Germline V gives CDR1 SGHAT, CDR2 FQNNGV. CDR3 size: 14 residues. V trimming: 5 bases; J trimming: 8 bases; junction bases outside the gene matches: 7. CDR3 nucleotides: TGTGCCAGCAGCCCGGACAGGGGGAGGGGTACGCAGTATTTT. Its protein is CASSPDRGRGTQYF.

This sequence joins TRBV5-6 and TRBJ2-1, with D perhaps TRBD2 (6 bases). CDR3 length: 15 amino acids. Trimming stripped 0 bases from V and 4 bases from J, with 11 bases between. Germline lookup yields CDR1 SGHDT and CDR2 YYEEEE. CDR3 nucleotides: TGTGCCAGCAGCTTGGGGGACTTTTCTTACAATGAGCAGTTCTTC. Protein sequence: CASSLGDFSYNEQFF.